This T cell receptor (beta chain) comes out of a study of blood T cell repertoires in COVID-19. Study details: Material from acute and convalescent COVID-19 was sourced from the United States, Italy and Spain.

Study members were between about 18 and 100 years old and lived in 24 US regions. Assignments of participants to cohorts depended upon their own reported clinical history. Either two negative PCRs, clearance, or symptom resolution qualified Cohort 3 donors as recovered. Assay: immunoSEQ multiplex PCR; the TCRdb copy retains only in-frame clones and omits some. The table shows 150,000 or so clones, with 80% to 85% occurring only once. The sequence was collected from a woman aged 45-65 years who had recovered from COVID-19. Sequencing used PBMCs or T cells enriched from blood (not recorded which).

The CDR3 DNA sequence: TGCGCCAGCAGCCTGAGTGAACATAGGGAGGAGAACACTGAAGCTTTCTTT. Protein: CASSLSEHREENTEAFF. V is TRBV4-1 and J is TRBJ1-1; no clear D. Trimming stripped 4 bases from V and 1 base from J, with 19 bases between. The germline gives CDR1 MGHRA, CDR2 YSYEKL. CDR3 length equals 17 residues.